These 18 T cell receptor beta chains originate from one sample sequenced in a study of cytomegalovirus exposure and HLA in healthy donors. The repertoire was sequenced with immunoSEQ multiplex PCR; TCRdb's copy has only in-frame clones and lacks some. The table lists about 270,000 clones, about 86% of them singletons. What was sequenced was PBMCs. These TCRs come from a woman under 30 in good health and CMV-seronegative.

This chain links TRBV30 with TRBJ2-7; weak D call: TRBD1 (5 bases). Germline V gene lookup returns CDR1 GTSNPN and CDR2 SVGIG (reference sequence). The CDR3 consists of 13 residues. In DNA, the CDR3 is TGTGCATGGGCTGCTAGGTCAGGGTACGAGCAGTACTTC. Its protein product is CAWAARSGYEQYF.

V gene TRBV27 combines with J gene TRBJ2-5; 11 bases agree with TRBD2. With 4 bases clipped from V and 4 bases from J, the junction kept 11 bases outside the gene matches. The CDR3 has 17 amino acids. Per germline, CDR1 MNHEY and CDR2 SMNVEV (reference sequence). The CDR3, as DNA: TGTGCCAGCAGTTCCCTGGGTAGCGGGGGGGCAGGAGAGACCCAGTACTTC. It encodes CASSSLGSGGAGETQYF.

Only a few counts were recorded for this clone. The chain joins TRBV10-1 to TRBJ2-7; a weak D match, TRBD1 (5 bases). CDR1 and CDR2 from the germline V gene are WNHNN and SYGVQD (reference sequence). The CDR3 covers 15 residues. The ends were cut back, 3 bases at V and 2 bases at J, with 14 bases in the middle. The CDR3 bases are TGCGCCAGCAGTGAACCCCTCCCAGGGACCTACGAGCAGTACTTC. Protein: CASSEPLPGTYEQYF.

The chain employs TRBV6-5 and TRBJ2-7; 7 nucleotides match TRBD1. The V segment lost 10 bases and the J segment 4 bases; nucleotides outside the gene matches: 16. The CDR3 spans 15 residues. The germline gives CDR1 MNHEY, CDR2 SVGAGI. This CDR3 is CAIGPGQSLGYEQYF. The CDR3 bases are TGTGCCATCGGACCGGGACAGAGCTTAGGGTACGAGCAGTACTTC.

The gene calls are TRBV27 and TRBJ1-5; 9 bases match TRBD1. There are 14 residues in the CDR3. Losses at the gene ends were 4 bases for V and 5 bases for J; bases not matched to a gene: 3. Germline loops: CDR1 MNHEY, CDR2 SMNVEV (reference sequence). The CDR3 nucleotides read TGTGCCAGCAGTTCAAGGGACAGGGATCAGCCCCAGCATTTT. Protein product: CASSSRDRDQPQHF.

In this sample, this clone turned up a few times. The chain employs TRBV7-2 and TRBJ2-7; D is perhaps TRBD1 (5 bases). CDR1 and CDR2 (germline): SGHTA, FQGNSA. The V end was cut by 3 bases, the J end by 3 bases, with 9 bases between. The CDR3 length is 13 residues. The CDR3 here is CASSFGQHYEQYF. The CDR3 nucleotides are TGTGCCAGCAGCTTTGGACAACACTACGAGCAGTACTTC.

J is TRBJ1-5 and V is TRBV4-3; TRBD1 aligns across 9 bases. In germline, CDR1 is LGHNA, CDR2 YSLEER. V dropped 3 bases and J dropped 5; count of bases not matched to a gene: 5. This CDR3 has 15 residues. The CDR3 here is CASSQWTGEHQPQHF. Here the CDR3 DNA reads TGCGCCAGCAGCCAGTGGACAGGGGAGCATCAGCCCCAGCATTTT.

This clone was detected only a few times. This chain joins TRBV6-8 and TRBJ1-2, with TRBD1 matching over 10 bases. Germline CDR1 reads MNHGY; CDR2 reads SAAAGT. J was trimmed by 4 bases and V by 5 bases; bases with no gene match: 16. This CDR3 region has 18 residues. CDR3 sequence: CASSHLPSPGQGTYGYTF. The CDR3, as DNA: TGTGCCAGCAGTCATCTCCCTAGCCCGGGACAGGGGACCTATGGCTACACCTTC.

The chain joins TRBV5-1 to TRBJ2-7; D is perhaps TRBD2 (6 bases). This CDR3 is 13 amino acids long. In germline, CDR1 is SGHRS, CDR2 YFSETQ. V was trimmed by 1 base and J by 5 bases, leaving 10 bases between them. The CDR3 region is CASSLPGDHEQYF. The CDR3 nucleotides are TGCGCCAGCAGCTTGCCGGGGGACCACGAGCAGTACTTC. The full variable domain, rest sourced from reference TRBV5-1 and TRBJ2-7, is KAGVTQTPRYLIKTRGQQVTLSCSPISGHRSVSWYQQTPGQGLQFLFEYFSETQRNKGNFPGRFSGRQFSNSRSEMNVSTLELGDSALYLCASSLPGDHEQYFGPGTRLTVT.

CDR3 in amino acids: CATSPGWNTGELFF. The CDR3, as DNA: TGTGCTACCTCCCCGGGATGGAACACCGGGGAGCTGTTTTTT. The chain carries TRBV27 and TRBJ2-2; maybe TRBD2 (5 bases). The CDR3 length is 14 residues. The germline gives CDR1 MNHEY, CDR2 SMNVEV (reference sequence).

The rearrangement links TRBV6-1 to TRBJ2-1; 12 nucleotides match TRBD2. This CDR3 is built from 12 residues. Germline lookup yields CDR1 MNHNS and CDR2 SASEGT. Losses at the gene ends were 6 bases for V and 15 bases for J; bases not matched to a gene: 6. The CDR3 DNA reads TGTGCCAGCAGACTAGCGGGAGGTCGGGTGTTCTTC. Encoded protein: CASRLAGGRVFF.

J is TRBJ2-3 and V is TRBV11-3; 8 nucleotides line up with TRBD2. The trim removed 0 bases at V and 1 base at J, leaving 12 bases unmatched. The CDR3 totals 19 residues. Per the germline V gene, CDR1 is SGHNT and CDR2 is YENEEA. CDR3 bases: TGTGCCAGCAGCTTAGACAATCGACTAGCGACTAGGGGCACAGATACGCAGTATTTT. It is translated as CASSLDNRLATRGTDTQYF.

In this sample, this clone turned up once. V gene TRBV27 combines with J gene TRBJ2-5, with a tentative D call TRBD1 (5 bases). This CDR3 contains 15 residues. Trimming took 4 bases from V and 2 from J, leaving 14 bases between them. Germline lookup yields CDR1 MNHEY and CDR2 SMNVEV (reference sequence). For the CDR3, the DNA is TGTGCCAGCAGTTACAGTCCCCAGGGACAAGAGACCCAGTACTTC. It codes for CASSYSPQGQETQYF.

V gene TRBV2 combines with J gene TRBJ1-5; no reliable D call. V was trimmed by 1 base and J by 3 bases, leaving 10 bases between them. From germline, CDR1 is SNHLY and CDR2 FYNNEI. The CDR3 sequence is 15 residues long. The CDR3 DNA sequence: TGTGCCAGCAGTGAAGACGGGGTTCTCAATCAGCCCCAGCATTTT. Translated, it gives CASSEDGVLNQPQHF. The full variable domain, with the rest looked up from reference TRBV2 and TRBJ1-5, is EPEVTQTPSHQVTQMGQEVILRCVPISNHLYFYWYRQILGQKVEFLVSFYNNEISEKSEIFDDQFSVERPDGSNFTLKIRSTKLEDSAMYFCASSEDGVLNQPQHFGDGTRLSIL.

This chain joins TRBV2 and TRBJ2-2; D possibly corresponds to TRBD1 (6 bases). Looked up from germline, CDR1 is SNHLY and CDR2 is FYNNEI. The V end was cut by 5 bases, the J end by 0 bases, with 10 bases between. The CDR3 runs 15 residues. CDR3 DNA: TGTGCCAGCAGTCCCCACAGGGCGAACACCGGGGAGCTGTTTTTT. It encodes CASSPHRANTGELFF. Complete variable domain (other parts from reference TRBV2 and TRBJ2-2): EPEVTQTPSHQVTQMGQEVILRCVPISNHLYFYWYRQILGQKVEFLVSFYNNEISEKSEIFDDQFSVERPDGSNFTLKIRSTKLEDSAMYFCASSPHRANTGELFFGEGSRLTVL.

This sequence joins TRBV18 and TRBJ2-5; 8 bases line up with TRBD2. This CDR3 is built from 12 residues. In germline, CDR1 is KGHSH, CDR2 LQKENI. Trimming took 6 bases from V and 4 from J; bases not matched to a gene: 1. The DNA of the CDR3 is TGTGCCAGCTCTCTAGCGGGAGAGACCCAGTACTTC. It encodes CASSLAGETQYF.

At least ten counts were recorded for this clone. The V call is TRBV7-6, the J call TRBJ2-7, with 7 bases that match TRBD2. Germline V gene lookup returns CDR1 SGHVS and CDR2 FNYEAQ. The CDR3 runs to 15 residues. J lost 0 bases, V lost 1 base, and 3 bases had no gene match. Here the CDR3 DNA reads TGTGCCAGCAGCTTAGGCGGGAGTATCTCCTACGAGCAGTACTTC. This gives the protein CASSLGGSISYEQYF.

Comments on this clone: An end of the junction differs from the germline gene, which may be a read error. CDR3 nucleotide sequence: TGTGCCAGCAGCAGCCTGGACAGGCCCGCTAACTATGGCTACACCTTC. This sequence encodes CASSSLDRPANYGYTF. This chain connects TRBV5-1 to TRBJ1-2; 7 bases align to TRBD1. Germline V CDR1 and CDR2: SGHRS, YFSETQ. The CDR3 covers 16 residues. The variable domain in full, completed from reference TRBV5-1 and TRBJ1-2, reads KAGVTQTPRYLIKTRGQQVTLSCSPISGHRSVSWYQQTPGQGLQFLFEYFSETQRNKGNFPGRFSGRQFSNSRSEMNVSTLELGDSALYLCASSSLDRPANYGYTFGSGTRLTVV.